The 11 T cell receptor beta chains presented below share a single source sample, sequenced in a study of blood T cells in healthy people across ages (dated by TCRdb to between 2015 and 2016). Library creation used 5' RACE. Sequencing used an Illumina HiSeq 2500. A second about 7 to 12 cycle PCR used a sample-barcoded 5' primer and a J-beta primer mix. Through fastp at Q25 and MiXCR, TCRdb rebuilt clones from the public reads, retaining in-frame beta chains. Records with the same CDR3 protein are collapsed into one entry carrying the most frequent genes and DNA. For this sample there are about 780,000 distinct CDR3 sequences; roughly 46% appear just once. 15% to 20% of the sample is taken by the ten largest. The specimen was blood. These TCRs come from an elderly man in good health.

This clonotype occurred a few times. The chain recombines TRBV20-1 with TRBJ2-5; a possible D gene is TRBD1 (7 bases). The closer fit of TRBJ2-7 to the DNA end suggests the J call may be wrong. Germline CDR1 and CDR2: DFQATT and SNEGSKA (reference sequence). There are 13 residues in the CDR3. The CDR3 is CSARVRGRYEQYF. As DNA, the CDR3 is TGCAGTGCTAGAGTCAGGGGGAGGTACGAGCAGTACTTC.

In the case of this clonotype: This could be a read error, since a much larger clone is one nucleotide away. The chain carries TRBV20-1 and TRBJ2-1; TRBD2 agrees at 10 bases. With the DNA end fitting TRBJ2-7 better, the J assignment may be wrong. CDR3 size: 14 residues. Germline V gene data show CDR1 as DFQATT and CDR2 as SNEGSKA (reference sequence). The CDR3 region is CSAPWTSGYNEQYF. As DNA, the CDR3 is TGCAGTGCTCCATGGACTAGCGGCTACAATGAGCAGTACTTC.

CDR3 bases: TGCAGTGCACCAACCGGGACAGGGGGGAATTCACCCCTCCACTTT. This translates into CSAPTGTGGNSPLHF. The V call is TRBV20-1, the J call TRBJ1-6; 11 nucleotides align to TRBD1. Germline CDR1 and CDR2: DFQATT and SNEGSKA (reference sequence). With V trimmed by 6 bases and J by 7 bases, 8 bases remained unmatched. The CDR3 runs to 15 residues.

V gene TRBV6-1 combines with J gene TRBJ1-1; D uncertain. There are 13 residues in the CDR3. Trimming shortened V by 8 bases and J by 1 base, and 11 bases separated the two germline ends. Germline V gene lookup returns CDR1 MNHNS and CDR2 SASEGT. CDR3 in amino acids: CASLLRGNTEAFF. For the CDR3, the DNA is TGTGCCAGCCTTCTCCGGGGGAACACTGAAGCTTTCTTT.

The chain combines TRBV6-2 or TRBV6-3 with TRBJ2-1; D call uncertain. The CDR3 totals 12 residues. Germline CDR1 is MNHEY and CDR2 is SVGEGT. V dropped 0 bases and J dropped 12 bases, with 9 bases sitting between them. The DNA for the CDR3 is TGTGCCAGCAGTTACTCCGGCGGATTGCAGTTCTTC. Translation gives CASSYSGGLQFF.

In DNA form, the CDR3 reads TGTACCAGCAGCCTTAGCGGGAGAAGGGAGCAGTTCTTC. This codes for CTSSLSGRREQFF. V and J are TRBV7-2 and TRBJ2-1; 9 bases are a match to TRBD2. The germline V gene has CDR1 SGHTA and CDR2 FQGNSA. The V segment lost 5 bases and the J segment 10 bases; nucleotides outside the gene matches: 6. This CDR3 has 13 amino acids.

The chain links TRBV11-2 to TRBJ1-2; perhaps TRBD1 as D (5 bases). The CDR3 covers 13 residues. V lost 5 bases, J lost 8 bases, and 15 bases lay in between. Germline CDR1 reads SGHAT; CDR2 reads FQNNGV. CDR3: CASSPGQAGGYTF. DNA of the CDR3: TGTGCCAGCAGCCCGGGGCAGGCAGGGGGCTACACCTTC.

The chain couples TRBV20-1 to TRBJ2-7, with TRBD2 matching over 14 bases. The J call is uncertain, as TRBJ2-5 better fits the DNA end. CDR1 and CDR2 (germline): DFQATT, SNEGSKA (reference sequence). This CDR3 is built from 18 residues. The CDR3 nucleotides are TGCAGTGCTTCGTCGGGACTAGCGGGAGAGTCGGGTCGTGAGACCCAGTACTTC. Residues: CSASSGLAGESGRETQYF.

The J gene is TRBJ2-5, the V gene TRBV2; unclear D gene. Looked up from germline, CDR1 is SNHLY and CDR2 is FYNNEI. This CDR3 has 14 amino acids. Trimming removed 2 bases from V and 3 bases from J, with 10 bases in between. The DNA of the CDR3 is TGTGCCAGCAGTGAAAGGTGGCAGAAAGAGACCCAGTACTTC. Translated, it gives CASSERWQKETQYF. Supplemented by reference TRBV2 and TRBJ2-5, the full variable domain reads EPEVTQTPSHQVTQMGQEVILRCVPISNHLYFYWYRQILGQKVEFLVSFYNNEISEKSEIFDDQFSVERPDGSNFTLKIRSTKLEDSAMYFCASSERWQKETQYFGPGTRLLVL.

The chain joins TRBV7-2 to TRBJ2-7; 9 bases agree with TRBD2. This CDR3 has 16 residues. V lost 0 bases and J lost 0; bases outside the gene matches: 3. In germline, CDR1 is SGHTA, CDR2 FQGNSA. CDR3 in amino acids: CASSLAGGRASYEQYF. CDR3 DNA: TGTGCCAGCAGCTTAGCTGGCGGGAGGGCCTCCTACGAGCAGTACTTC. Supplemented by reference TRBV7-2 and TRBJ2-7, the full variable domain reads GAGVSQSPSNKVTEKGKDVELRCDPISGHTALYWYRQSLGQGLEFLIYFQGNSAPDKSGLPSDRFSAERTGGSVSTLTIQRTQQEDSAVYLCASSLAGGRASYEQYFGPGTRLTVT.

The rearrangement uses TRBV6-6 and TRBJ2-1; 9 bases line up with TRBD2. Matching the DNA end better, TRBJ2-7 makes the J call doubtful. This CDR3 has 16 residues. In germline, CDR1 is MNHNY, CDR2 SVGAGI (reference sequence). The CDR3 nucleotides are TGTGCCAGCGTAGCGGGAGCCTCGAGCTCCTACAATGAGCAGTACTTC. It codes for CASVAGASSSYNEQYF.